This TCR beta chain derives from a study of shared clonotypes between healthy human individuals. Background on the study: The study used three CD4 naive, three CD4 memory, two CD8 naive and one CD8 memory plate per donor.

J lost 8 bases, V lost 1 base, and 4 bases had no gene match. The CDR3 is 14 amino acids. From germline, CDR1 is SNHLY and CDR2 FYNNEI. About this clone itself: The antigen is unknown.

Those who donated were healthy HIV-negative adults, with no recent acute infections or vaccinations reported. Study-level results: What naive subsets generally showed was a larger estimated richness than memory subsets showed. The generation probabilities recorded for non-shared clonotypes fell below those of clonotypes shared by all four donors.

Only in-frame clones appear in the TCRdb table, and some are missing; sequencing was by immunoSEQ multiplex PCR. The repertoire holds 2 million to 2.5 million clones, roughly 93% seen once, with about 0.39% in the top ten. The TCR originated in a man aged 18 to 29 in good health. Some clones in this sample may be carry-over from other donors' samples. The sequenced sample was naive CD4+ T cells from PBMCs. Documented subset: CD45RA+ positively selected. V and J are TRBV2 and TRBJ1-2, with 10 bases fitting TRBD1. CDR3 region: CASSEGDRGLGYTF. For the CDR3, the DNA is TGTGCCAGCAGTGAAGGGGACAGGGGTTTGGGCTACACCTTC.